This T cell receptor beta chain was sequenced during a study of regulatory and conventional T cells in RAG deficiency. V shed 1 base and J shed 0 bases, with 6 bases lying between them. Looked up from germline, CDR1 is SQVTM and CDR2 is ANQGSEA. This CDR3 comprises 14 residues. Some clones are missing from TCRdb's copy, which holds only in-frame ones; the method was immunoSEQ multiplex PCR. The sample has around 37,000 clones, around 89% seen once. Overall study findings and caveats: These Omenn syndrome Treg sorts may hold peripherally activated cells instead.

About this clone itself: Its antigen is as yet unknown.

The data also belong to a second study, concerning regulatory T cells. That investigation notes: The primer mix had 52 TRBV and 13 TRBJ primers.

This sequence joins TRBV29-1 and TRBJ2-2; no reliable D call. The TCR originated in a human donor in good health. The sample was CD8+ T cells sorted from blood. In nucleotides, the CDR3 is TGCAGCGTTGAAGGCGACGCGAACACCGGGGAGCTGTTTTTT. Its translation is CSVEGDANTGELFF.